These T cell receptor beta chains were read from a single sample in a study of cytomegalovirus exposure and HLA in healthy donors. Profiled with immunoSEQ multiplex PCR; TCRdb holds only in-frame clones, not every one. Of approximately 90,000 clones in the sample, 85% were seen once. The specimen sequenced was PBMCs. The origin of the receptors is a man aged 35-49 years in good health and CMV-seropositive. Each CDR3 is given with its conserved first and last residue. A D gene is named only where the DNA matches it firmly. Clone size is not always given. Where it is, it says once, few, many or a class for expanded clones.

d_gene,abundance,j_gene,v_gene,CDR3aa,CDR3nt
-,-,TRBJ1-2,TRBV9,CASSATWGPLYGYTF,TGTGCCAGCAGCGCAACGTGGGGGCCTCTCTATGGCTACACCTTC
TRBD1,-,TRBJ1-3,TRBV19,CASTQGAIGNTIYF,TGTGCCAGTACCCAGGGGGCGATTGGGAACACCATATATTTT
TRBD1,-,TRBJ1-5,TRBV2,CASSFPRTGGYQPQHF,TGTGCCAGCTCTTTCCCCCGGACAGGGGGATATCAGCCCCAGCATTTT
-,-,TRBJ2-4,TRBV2,CASTKGQGFQYF,TGTGCCAGCACCAAAGGCCAGGGCTTCCAGTACTTC
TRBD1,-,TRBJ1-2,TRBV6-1,CASNLSGGDGYTF,TGTGCCAGCAATTTATCAGGGGGCGATGGCTACACCTTC
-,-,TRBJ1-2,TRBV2,CASSRGQPSNYGYTF,TGTGCCAGCAGCCGCGGACAGCCTTCTAACTATGGCTACACCTTC
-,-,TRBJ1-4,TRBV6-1,CASSEASGGGEKLFF,TGTGCCAGCAGTGAAGCATCCGGGGGGGGTGAAAAACTGTTTTTT
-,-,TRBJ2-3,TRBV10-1,CASSGTRPSTDTQYF,TGCGCCAGCAGTGGTACTAGACCTAGCACAGATACGCAGTATTTT
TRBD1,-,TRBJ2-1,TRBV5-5,CASSLRGQGASEQFF,TGTGCCAGCAGCTTACGCGGACAGGGGGCCAGTGAGCAGTTCTTC
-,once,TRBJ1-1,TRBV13,CASSRVVTEAFF,TGTGCCAGCAGCCGGGTTGTCACTGAAGCTTTCTTT
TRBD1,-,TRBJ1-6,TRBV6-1,CASSGPQGYNSPLHF,TGTGCCAGCAGTGGGCCACAGGGGTATAATTCACCCCTCCACTTT
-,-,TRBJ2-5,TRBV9,CASSVGGRSQETQYF,TGTGCCAGCAGCGTAGGGGGCCGGTCACAAGAGACCCAGTACTTC
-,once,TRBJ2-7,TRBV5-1,CASSLPGPEQYF,TGCGCCAGCAGCTTGCCAGGGCCCGAGCAGTACTTC
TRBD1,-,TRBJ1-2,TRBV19,CASSTTAGQGYGYTF,TGTGCCAGTAGTACGACCGCGGGACAGGGCTATGGCTACACCTTC
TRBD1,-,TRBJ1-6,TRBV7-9,CASRTGAGINSPLHF,TGTGCCAGCAGGACAGGGGCAGGGATCAATTCACCCCTCCACTTT
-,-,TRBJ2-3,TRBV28,CASAGRGGADTQYF,TGTGCCAGCGCGGGGAGGGGGGGGGCAGATACGCAGTATTTT
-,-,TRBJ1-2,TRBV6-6,CASSYSLTGQKSYTF,TGTGCCAGCAGTTACTCGTTGACAGGTCAAAAGAGCTACACCTTC
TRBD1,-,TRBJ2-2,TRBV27,CASSSGQLTGELFF,TGTGCCAGCAGTTCGGGACAGCTCACCGGGGAGCTGTTTTTT
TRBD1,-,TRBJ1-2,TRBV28,CASSLEGAYGYTF,TGTGCCAGCAGTTTAGAGGGGGCTTATGGCTACACCTTC
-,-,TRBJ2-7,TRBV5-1,CASSLFVSTGVRDYEQYF,TGCGCCAGCAGCTTATTTGTGTCGACGGGGGTGAGGGACTACGAGCAGTACTTC
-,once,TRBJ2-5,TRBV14,CASTQRVLQETQYF,TGTGCCAGCACGCAGAGGGTCCTTCAAGAGACCCAGTACTTC
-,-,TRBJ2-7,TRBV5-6,CASSLGDRIYEQYF,TGTGCCAGCAGCTTGGGAGACAGGATCTACGAGCAGTACTTC
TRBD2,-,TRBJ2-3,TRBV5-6,CASSLALNAGGLTDTQYF,TGTGCCAGCAGCTTGGCTTTGAATGCGGGAGGGCTCACAGATACGCAGTATTTT
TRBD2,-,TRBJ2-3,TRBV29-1,CSGVGVRLAGGEPTDTQYF,TGCAGCGGGGTGGGGGTGCGACTAGCGGGAGGCGAGCCCACAGATACGCAGTATTTT
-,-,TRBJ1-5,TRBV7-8,CASSLEGARSNQPQHF,TGTGCCAGCAGCTTAGAAGGCGCCAGGAGCAATCAGCCCCAGCATTTT
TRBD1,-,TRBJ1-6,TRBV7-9,CSSSPSSGTGNSPLHF,TGTTCCAGCAGCCCCTCCTCCGGGACAGGGAATTCACCCCTCCACTTT
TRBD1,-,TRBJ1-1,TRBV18,CASSPATGPRTEAFF,TGTGCCAGCTCACCAGCGACAGGGCCGAGGACTGAAGCTTTCTTT
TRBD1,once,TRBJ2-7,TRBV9,CASSVTRDRAYEQYF,TGTGCCAGCAGCGTCACCCGGGACAGGGCCTACGAGCAGTACTTC
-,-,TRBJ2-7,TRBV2,CASSDRTYEQYF,TGTGCCAGCAGTGACAGGACCTACGAGCAGTACTTC
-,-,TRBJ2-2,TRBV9,CASGLGINTGELFF,TGTGCCAGCGGACTTGGGATTAACACCGGGGAGCTGTTTTTT
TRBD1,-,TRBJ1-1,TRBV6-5,CASSPPTGGREAFF,TGTGCCAGCAGCCCACCGACAGGGGGTAGAGAAGCTTTCTTT
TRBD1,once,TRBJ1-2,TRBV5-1,CASSLKGQGSGYTF,TGCGCCAGCAGCTTGAAGGGACAGGGCTCCGGCTACACCTTC
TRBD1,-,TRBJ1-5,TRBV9,CASSPTGAFNQPQHF,TGTGCCAGCAGCCCAACAGGGGCCTTTAATCAGCCCCAGCATTTT
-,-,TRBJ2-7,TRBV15,CATSGSGNPSYEQYF,TGTGCCACCAGCGGTAGCGGCAACCCATCCTACGAGCAGTACTTC
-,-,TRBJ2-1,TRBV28,CASRDRYEQFF,TGTGCCAGCAGAGATAGATATGAGCAGTTCTTC
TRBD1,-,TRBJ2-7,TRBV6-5,CASSYQDRGAYEQYF,TGTGCCAGCAGTTACCAAGACAGGGGCGCCTACGAGCAGTACTTC
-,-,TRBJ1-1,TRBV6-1,CASRSRGMNTEAFF,TGTGCCAGCAGATCGCGCGGAATGAACACTGAAGCTTTCTTT
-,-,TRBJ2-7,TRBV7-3,CASSLTVSGPGYEQYF,TGTGCCAGCAGCTTAACGGTCTCCGGCCCGGGATACGAGCAGTACTTC
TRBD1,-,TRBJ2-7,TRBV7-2,CASSSPLDRAHSYEQYF,TGTGCCAGCAGCTCCCCGCTAGACAGGGCCCACTCCTACGAGCAGTACTTC
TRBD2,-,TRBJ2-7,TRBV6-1,CASSRGLVSSYEQYF,TGTGCCAGCAGTCGGGGACTAGTCAGCTCCTACGAGCAGTACTTC
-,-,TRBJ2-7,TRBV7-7,CASSLADGGSYEQYF,TGTGCTAGCAGCTTAGCGGACGGAGGTAGCTACGAGCAGTACTTC
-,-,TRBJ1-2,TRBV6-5,CASSYSTSANYGYTF,TGTGCCAGCAGTTACTCGACGAGCGCTAACTATGGCTACACCTTC
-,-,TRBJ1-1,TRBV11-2,CASSLVEYTEAFF,TGTGCCAGCAGCTTAGTTGAGTACACTGAAGCTTTCTTT
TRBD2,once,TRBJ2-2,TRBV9,CASSEKGLAGGVSTGELFF,TGTGCCAGCAGCGAGAAAGGACTAGCGGGAGGTGTAAGCACCGGGGAGCTGTTTTTT
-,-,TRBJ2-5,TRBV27,CASRAGTILRETQYF,TGTGCCAGCAGGGCCGGGACAATTCTTAGGGAGACCCAGTACTTC
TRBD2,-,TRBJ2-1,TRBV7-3,CASSLRLTAGTSAHNEQFF,TGTGCCAGCAGCTTACGTCTGACAGCAGGGACTAGCGCACACAATGAGCAGTTCTTC
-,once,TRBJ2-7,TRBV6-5,CASRNIKRNSYEQYF,TGTGCCAGCAGAAATATAAAGCGGAACTCCTACGAGCAGTACTTC
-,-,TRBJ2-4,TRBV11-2,CASSLELAKNIQYF,TGTGCCAGCAGCTTAGAGTTAGCCAAAAACATTCAGTATTTC
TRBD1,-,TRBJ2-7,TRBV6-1,CASGRDRVGEQYF,TGTGCCAGCGGAAGGGACAGGGTAGGCGAGCAGTACTTC
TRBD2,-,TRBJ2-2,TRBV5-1,CASSFTLAGGATGELFF,TGCGCCAGCAGCTTCACTTTAGCGGGAGGAGCCACCGGGGAGCTGTTTTTT
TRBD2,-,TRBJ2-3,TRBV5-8,CASSPGGGRTDTQYF,TGTGCCAGCAGCCCCGGGGGGGGGCGGACAGATACGCAGTATTTT
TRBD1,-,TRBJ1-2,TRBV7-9,CASSLRDRSYTF,TGTGCCAGCAGCTTAAGGGACAGAAGCTACACCTTC
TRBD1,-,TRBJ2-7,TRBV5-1,CASSLGQGTNEQYF,TGCGCCAGCAGCTTAGGACAGGGGACGAACGAGCAGTACTTC
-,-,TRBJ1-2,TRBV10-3,CAISESSGTYGYTF,TGTGCCATCAGTGAGTCTAGCGGGACCTATGGCTACACCTTC
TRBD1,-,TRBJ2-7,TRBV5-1,CASSLEGQGARNEQYF,TGCGCCAGCAGCTTGGAAGGGCAGGGGGCGCGCAACGAGCAGTACTTC
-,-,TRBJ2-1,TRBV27,CASSLSTFYNEQFF,TGTGCCAGCAGTTTATCAACTTTTTACAATGAGCAGTTCTTC
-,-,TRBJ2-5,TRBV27,CASSLSGWGGYETQYF,TGTGCCAGCAGTTTAAGTGGCTGGGGGGGCTACGAGACCCAGTACTTC
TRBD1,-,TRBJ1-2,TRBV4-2,CASSQTGQGEGYTF,TGTGCCAGCAGCCAGACTGGACAGGGGGAAGGCTACACCTTC
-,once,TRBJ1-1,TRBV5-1,CASSPLGPPVATEAFF,TGCGCCAGCAGCCCCCTGGGCCCTCCCGTGGCCACTGAAGCTTTCTTT
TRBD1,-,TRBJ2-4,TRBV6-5,CASRQDRGVNIQYF,TGTGCCAGCAGACAGGACAGGGGAGTTAACATTCAGTACTTC